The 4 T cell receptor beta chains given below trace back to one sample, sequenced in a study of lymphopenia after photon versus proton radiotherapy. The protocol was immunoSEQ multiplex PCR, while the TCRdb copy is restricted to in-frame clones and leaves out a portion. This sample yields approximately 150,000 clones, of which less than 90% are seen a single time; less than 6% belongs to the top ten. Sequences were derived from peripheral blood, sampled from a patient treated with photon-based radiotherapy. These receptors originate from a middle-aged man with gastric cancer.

CDR3 coding DNA: TGTGCCACCAGCAGAGATCGGGCGGGAGGTTACAATGAGCAGTTCTTC. Its translation is CATSRDRAGGYNEQFF. The V and J genes are TRBV15 and TRBJ2-1; 8 nucleotides line up with TRBD2. The germline CDR1 and CDR2 sequences are LNHNV and YYDKDF (reference sequence). J gave up 4 bases and V 0 bases, and 5 bases lay outside the gene matches. The CDR3 length is 16 residues.

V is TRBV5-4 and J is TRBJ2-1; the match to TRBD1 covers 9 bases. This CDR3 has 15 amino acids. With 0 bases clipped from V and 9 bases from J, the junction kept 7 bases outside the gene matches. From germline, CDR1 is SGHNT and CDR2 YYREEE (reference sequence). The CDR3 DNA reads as TGTGCCAGCAGCTTGGGCGGGACAGGGTCCGGTGAGCAGTTCTTC. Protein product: CASSLGGTGSGEQFF.

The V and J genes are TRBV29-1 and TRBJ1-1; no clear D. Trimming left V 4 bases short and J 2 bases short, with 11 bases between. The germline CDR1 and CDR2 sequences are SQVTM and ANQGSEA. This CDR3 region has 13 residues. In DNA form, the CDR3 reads TGCAGCGTTGGGGGAGGGTTAAACACTGAAGCTTTCTTT. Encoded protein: CSVGGGLNTEAFF.

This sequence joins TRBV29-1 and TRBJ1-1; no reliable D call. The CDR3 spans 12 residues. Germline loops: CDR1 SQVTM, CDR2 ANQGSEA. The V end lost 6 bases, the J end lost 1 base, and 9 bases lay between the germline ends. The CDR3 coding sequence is TGCAGCGTCTTTGACGGGAACACTGAAGCTTTCTTT. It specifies CSVFDGNTEAFF.